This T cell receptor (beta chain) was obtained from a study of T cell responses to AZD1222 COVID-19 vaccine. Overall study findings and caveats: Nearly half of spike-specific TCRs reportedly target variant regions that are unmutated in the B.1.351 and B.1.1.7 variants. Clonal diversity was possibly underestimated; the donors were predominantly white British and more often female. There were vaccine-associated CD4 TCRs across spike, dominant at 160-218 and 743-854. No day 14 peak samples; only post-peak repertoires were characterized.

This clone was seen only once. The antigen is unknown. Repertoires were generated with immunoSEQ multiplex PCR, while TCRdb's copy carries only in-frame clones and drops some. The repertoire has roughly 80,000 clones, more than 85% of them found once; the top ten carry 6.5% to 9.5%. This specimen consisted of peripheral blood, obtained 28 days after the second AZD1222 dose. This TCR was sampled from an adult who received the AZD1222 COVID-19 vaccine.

The CDR3 DNA reads as TGTGCCAGCAGTCGGGCCAGGGTTAGGGAGACCCAGTACTTC. Protein sequence: CASSRARVRETQYF. The J gene is TRBJ2-5, the V gene TRBV6-5; TRBD1 is a possible D gene (5 bases). CDR1 and CDR2 (germline): MNHEY, SVGAGI. CDR3 size: 14 residues. Trimming stripped 5 bases from V and 5 bases from J, with 15 bases between.